Each of the 11 T cell receptor beta chains below was sequenced from the same sample in a study of CD8 T cells in ankylosing spondylitis. The study's findings and limits: A TCR beta motif of eight or nine highly homologous variants seemed to mark ankylosing spondylitis blood.

Their cognate antigens are unknown. TCRdb reprocessed the 5' RACE reads via MiXCR and lists one record per CDR3 protein. The profile covers over 600,000 distinct CDR3 sequences, with under 20% appearing a single time and 15% to 20% taken by the ten largest. Material for sequencing was blood, either unsorted or a sorted T cell fraction (not recorded which). These receptors were obtained from a male donor with ankylosing spondylitis.

The rearrangement uses TRBV4-2 and TRBJ1-1; 8 nucleotides line up with TRBD1. Germline CDR1 LGHNA, CDR2 YNFKEQ. This CDR3 region has 16 residues. The V and J ends lost 4 bases and 10 bases, in that order; junction bases with no gene match: 17. In DNA form, the CDR3 reads TGTGCCAGCAGCCCGCCCATCCGGGACAGGCCTCTCCCAGCTTTCTTT. This sequence encodes CASSPPIRDRPLPAFF.

The chain uses TRBV7-3 and TRBJ2-1; unclear D gene. CDR1 and CDR2 from the germline V gene are SGHTA and FQGTGA. The CDR3 is 13 residues long. V lost 3 bases and J lost 2, with 5 bases in between. The CDR3 loop reads CASSFFAYNEQFF. CDR3 coding DNA: TGTGCCAGCAGCTTTTTCGCCTACAATGAGCAGTTCTTC. Variable domain in full (rest from reference TRBV7-3 and TRBJ2-1): GAGVSQTPSNKVTEKGKYVELRCDPISGHTALYWYRQSLGQGPEFLIYFQGTGAADDSGLPNDRFFAVRPEGSVSTLKIQRTERGDSAVYLCASSFFAYNEQFFGPGTRLTVL.

V gene TRBV5-5 combines with J gene TRBJ1-1; D unclear. From germline, CDR1 is SGHKS and CDR2 YYEKEE (reference sequence). The CDR3 extends over 15 amino acids. The V end lost 0 bases, the J end lost 0 bases, and 9 bases lay between the germline ends. CDR3 coding DNA: TGTGCCAGCAGCTTGGTTTGGGGTATGAACACTGAAGCTTTCTTT. It codes for CASSLVWGMNTEAFF.

CDR3 amino acids: CASSLEGQGAGTQYF. The CDR3 DNA reads TGTGCCAGCAGCTTGGAAGGACAGGGCGCGGGGACCCAGTACTTC. V usage is TRBV7-2 and J usage is TRBJ2-5; 8 nucleotides line up with TRBD1. Per germline, CDR1 SGHTA and CDR2 FQGNSA. Losses at the gene ends were 3 bases for V and 7 bases for J; bases not matched to a gene: 10. The CDR3 is 15 residues long.

This clonotype was seen only a few times. The gene calls are TRBV7-9 and TRBJ2-1; the match to TRBD2 covers 9 bases. With 5 bases clipped from V and 7 bases from J, the junction kept 12 bases outside the gene matches. There are 16 residues in the CDR3. Germline V gives CDR1 SEHNR, CDR2 FQNEAQ (reference sequence). CDR3 sequence: CASSLPSGALGNEQFF. The CDR3 DNA sequence: TGTGCCAGCAGCCTCCCTAGCGGGGCCCTGGGTAATGAGCAGTTCTTC.

This clonotype was counted a few times. The chain joins TRBV12-3 or TRBV12-4 to TRBJ2-5; 9 bases align to TRBD2. The CDR3 is made up of 16 amino acids. Germline trimming cut 3 bases from V and 5 bases from J; bases unmatched to any gene: 10. The CDR3 reads CASSFGSGGPGETQYF. CDR3 nucleotide sequence: TGTGCCAGCAGTTTCGGGAGCGGGGGGCCTGGGGAGACCCAGTACTTC.

The rearrangement links TRBV7-2 to TRBJ1-5, with D perhaps TRBD1 (6 bases). CDR3 length: 14 residues. Germline values: CDR1 SGHTA, CDR2 FQGNSA. V was trimmed by 4 bases and J by 9 bases, leaving 16 bases between them. CDR3 DNA: TGTGCCAGCAGCTCCATAGGGGGGGACACGCCCCAGCATTTT. Its protein is CASSSIGGDTPQHF. Combining the CDR3 with reference TRBV7-2 and TRBJ1-5 gives the whole variable domain GAGVSQSPSNKVTEKGKDVELRCDPISGHTALYWYRQSLGQGLEFLIYFQGNSAPDKSGLPSDRFSAERTGGSVSTLTIQRTQQEDSAVYLCASSSIGGDTPQHFGDGTRLSIL.

This chain joins TRBV3-1 and TRBJ2-2, with D perhaps TRBD2 (6 bases). Germline CDR1 and CDR2: LGHDT and YNNKEL (reference sequence). This CDR3 region has 15 residues. The germline V and J ends were trimmed by 1 base and 4 bases, with 10 bases remaining between them. CDR3 sequence (DNA): TGTGCCAGCAGCCAAGGGACTACTATCACCGGGGAGCTGTTTTTT. The encoded protein is CASSQGTTITGELFF.

J is TRBJ2-7 and V is TRBV7-9, with D uncertain. CDR3 size: 14 residues. V shed 1 base and J shed 1 base, with 8 bases lying between them. The germline CDR1 and CDR2 sequences are SEHNR and FQNEAQ (reference sequence). CDR3 DNA sequence: TGTGCCAGCAGCTTAGTCCCCAATTCCTACGAGCAGTACTTC. This gives the protein CASSLVPNSYEQYF.

As concerns this clonotype: The junction departs from germline at one end; a sequencing error may be responsible. V gene TRBV7-7 combines with J gene TRBJ2-5; 13 nucleotides agree with TRBD2. Germline CDR1 and CDR2: SSHAT and FNYEAQ (reference sequence). The CDR3 loop spans 16 amino acids. CDR3 DNA sequence: TGTGCTAGCAGCTTAGGCGGGACTAGCGGGAAAGAGACCCAGTACTTC. This translates into CASSLGGTSGKETQYF.

This chain uses TRBV21-1 with TRBJ2-2; the table's TRBD1 call for D was not verified on the DNA. TRBV21-1 is assigned pseudogene status. CDR3 size: 15 residues. CDR3 region: CASSKAEDSRGELFF. In DNA, the CDR3 is TGTGCCAGCAGCAAAGCTGAGGACAGTCGTGGGGAGCTGTTTTTT.